One and the same sample provided the 5 T cell receptor beta chains below, sequenced in a study of control samples from healthy donors and cancer patients (dated by TCRdb to the early 2020s). Receptors were amplified or captured by the immunoSEQ multiplex PCR assay. TCRdb took over this immuneACCESS table, retaining in-frame rearrangements with V and J assigned. Such tables are incomplete; in checked studies, under half of the missing clones stem from an unresolved V gene, and the remainder is unexplained. This sample gives about 130,000 clones in total; about 90% of them show up just once. The ten largest clones add up to 1.5% to 2% of the sample. Sequenced input: blood. These receptors originate from a man younger than 35 in good health.

The gene calls are TRBV10-1 and TRBJ2-2; maybe TRBD1 (6 bases). CDR1 is WNHNN and CDR2 is SYGVQD in the germline V gene (reference sequence). The CDR3 has 14 residues. The germline V and J ends were trimmed by 4 bases and 6 bases, with 12 bases remaining between them. CDR3 DNA: TGCGCCAGCAGTGGGACAGAGGGAGCCGGGGAGCTGTTTTTT. This codes for CASSGTEGAGELFF.

The V call is TRBV5-1, the J call TRBJ2-1; 7 bases agree with TRBD2. Germline CDR1 SGHRS, CDR2 YFSETQ. V lost 4 bases to trimming and J lost 6 bases; unmatched junction nucleotides: 7. The CDR3 runs 14 residues. The CDR3 DNA reads as TGCGCCAGCAGCCCCACCACGGGGGGCAATGAGCAGTTCTTC. Residues: CASSPTTGGNEQFF.

The V gene is TRBV13, the J gene TRBJ2-2; D perhaps matches TRBD1 (5 bases). The V gene's germline CDR1 is PRHDT and CDR2 FYEKMQ (reference sequence). Trimming took 1 base from V and 4 from J, leaving 13 bases between them. This CDR3 has 16 residues. The chain's CDR3 is CASSLVDRLSTGELFF. CDR3 sequence (DNA): TGTGCCAGCAGCTTAGTTGACAGACTTTCCACCGGGGAGCTGTTTTTT.

This clone showed up just once. V and J are TRBV6-2 or TRBV6-3 and TRBJ1-6; no firm D call. This CDR3 contains 15 residues. Trimming took 2 bases from V and 5 from J, leaving 10 bases between them. Germline V gene lookup returns CDR1 MNHEY and CDR2 SVGEGT. CDR3 nucleotide sequence: TGTGCCAGCAGTTACCGGCTCGGGAATAATTCACCCCTCCACTTT. Protein: CASSYRLGNNSPLHF.

This chain uses TRBV4-3 with TRBJ2-5, with TRBD2 matching over 12 bases. The CDR3 sequence is 15 residues long. Losses at the gene ends were 4 bases for V and 4 bases for J; bases not matched to a gene: 4. CDR1 LGHNA and CDR2 YSLEER come from the germline V gene. This CDR3 is CASSRLAGDLETQYF. CDR3 sequence (DNA): TGCGCCAGCAGCCGACTAGCGGGAGATTTAGAGACCCAGTACTTC.